Below, 19 T cell receptor beta chains from the same sample are listed, as sequenced in a study of Graves' ophthalmopathy and Graves' hyperthyroidism. The authors amplified TCR beta CDR3 regions from RNA transcripts. In the first round, RT-PCR was carried out with HTBI primers, and a multiplex PCR formed the second round. Each CDR3 protein gets one entry after TCRdb re-called the multiplex PCR reads with MiXCR. This sample has over a million distinct CDR3 sequences, with roughly two fifths found just once. The specimen sequenced was peripheral blood or thyroid tissue (not recorded which). The receptors were gathered from an adult man with Graves' hyperthyroidism.

The chain couples TRBV9 to TRBJ2-5, with D possibly matching TRBD1 (5 bases). The CDR3 consists of 13 residues. V lost 2 bases, J lost 7 bases, and 12 bases lay in between. Germline CDR1 reads SGDLS; CDR2 reads YYNGEE. The CDR3 bases are TGTGCCAGCAGCGTGACAGACTCGGGGACCCAGTACTTC. It yields the protein CASSVTDSGTQYF.

This clonotype was found many times. The V and J genes are TRBV29-1 and TRBJ2-5, with 8 bases matching TRBD2. The CDR3 is 12 residues long. Germline assignment: CDR1 SQVTM and CDR2 ANQGSEA. V trimming: 8 bases; J trimming: 2 bases; junction bases outside the gene matches: 4. CDR3 protein: CSSGGGQETQYF. CDR3 bases: TGCAGCTCAGGCGGGGGGCAAGAGACCCAGTACTTC. The whole variable domain, remainder taken from reference TRBV29-1 and TRBJ2-5, is SAVISQKPSRDICQRGTSLTIQCQVDSQVTMMFWYRQQPGQSLTLIATANQGSEATYESGFVIDKFPISRPNLTFSTLTVSNMSPEDSSIYLCSSGGGQETQYFGPGTRLLVL.

The table lists this clonotype with many counts. The rearrangement joins TRBV19 to TRBJ1-2; 7 nucleotides match TRBD1. Trimming cost V 4 bases and J 7 bases; bases outside gene matches: 12. CDR1 and CDR2 (germline): LNHDA, SQIVND (reference sequence). This CDR3 spans 15 amino acids. This CDR3 is CASSRASTGRAGYTF. The DNA of the CDR3 is TGTGCCAGTAGTAGAGCATCGACAGGGAGGGCTGGCTACACCTTC.

The chain carries TRBV12-3 or TRBV12-4 and TRBJ1-5; tentatively, D is TRBD1 (6 bases). The CDR3 has 12 residues. The ends were cut back, 4 bases at V and 13 bases at J, with 14 bases in the middle. The CDR3 loop is CASSSETGIQHF. The CDR3 nucleotides are TGTGCCAGCAGTTCCGAGACAGGAATACAGCATTTT.

The rearrangement joins TRBV24-1 to TRBJ2-6, with 7 bases matching TRBD2. The length of the CDR3 is 15 residues. Trimming cost V 9 bases and J 0 bases; bases outside gene matches: 4. CDR1 is KGHDR, CDR2 SFDVKD, per germline. The CDR3 DNA follows: TGTGCCACCGCGGGGGAGTACTCTGGGGCCAACGTCCTGACTTTC. Protein: CATAGEYSGANVLTF.

This clonotype was detected a few times. This sequence joins TRBV6-5 and TRBJ1-6, with 12 bases lining up with TRBD1. The CDR3 totals 15 residues. J lost 11 bases, V lost 6 bases, and 8 bases had no gene match. The V gene's germline CDR1 is MNHEY and CDR2 SVGAGI. Here the CDR3 DNA reads TGTGCCAGCAGGGGACAGGGGGCCCAACGGGCACCCCTCCACTTT. It yields the protein CASRGQGAQRAPLHF.

In the case of this clonotype: Given a much more abundant clone one base away, this may be a read error. V is TRBV20-1 and J is TRBJ1-6, with D possibly TRBD1 on 6 matching bases. V dropped 3 bases and J dropped 11 bases, with 17 bases sitting between them. The CDR3 spans 14 residues. Germline V gives CDR1 DFQATT, CDR2 SNEGSKA (reference sequence). The CDR3 DNA sequence: TGCAGTGCTAGCGGAGACAGGTCTTATCCACCCCTCCACTTT. Its protein is CSASGDRSYPPLHF.

This clonotype was detected only once. The chain carries TRBV10-3 and TRBJ1-4; perhaps TRBD1 as D (5 bases). V lost 3 bases to trimming and J lost 5 bases, with 13 bases between them. This CDR3 comprises 15 residues. Germline-derived CDR1 and CDR2 are ENHRY and SYGVKD. DNA of the CDR3: TGTGCCATCAGTGAAGTCTGGGACCTAAATGAAAAACTGTTTTTT. Its translation: CAISEVWDLNEKLFF.

This clonotype was detected many times. The rearrangement joins TRBV20-1 to TRBJ2-7, with 10 bases aligning to TRBD1. The length of the CDR3 is 13 residues. Trimming cost V 4 bases and J 2 bases; bases outside gene matches: 2. The V gene's germline CDR1 is DFQATT and CDR2 SNEGSKA (reference sequence). Here the CDR3 reads CSATGQGTYEQYF. In nucleotides, the CDR3 is TGCAGTGCTACGGGACAGGGGACCTACGAGCAGTACTTC.

This clonotype was seen a handful of times. The rearrangement uses TRBV20-1 and TRBJ2-2, with D perhaps TRBD1 (5 bases). V was clipped by 1 base and J by 2 bases, with 8 bases between them. There are 14 residues in the CDR3. The V gene's germline CDR1 is DFQATT and CDR2 SNEGSKA (reference sequence). CDR3 sequence reads: CSARVTENTGELFF. The CDR3, as DNA: TGCAGTGCTAGAGTGACAGAAAACACCGGGGAGCTGTTTTTT.

In the case of this clonotype: Just one base apart from a much larger clone, this may be a read error. The chain has TRBV7-9 and TRBJ1-5; 8 nucleotides match TRBD1. In germline, CDR1 is SEHNR, CDR2 FQNEAQ (reference sequence). The CDR3 is made up of 14 amino acids. CDR3 amino acids: CAGSPQGAAQPQHF. The CDR3 bases are TGTGCCGGCAGCCCTCAGGGGGCAGCTCAGCCCCAGCATTTT.

This clonotype has at least ten counts. J is TRBJ1-5 and V is TRBV15; D unclear. Trimming left V 5 bases short and J 1 base short, with 6 bases between. This CDR3 region has 13 residues. Germline CDR1 is LNHNV and CDR2 is YYDKDF (reference sequence). The CDR3 here is CATSLISNQPQHF. The CDR3 DNA follows: TGTGCCACCAGCCTTATAAGCAATCAGCCCCAGCATTTT.

V gene TRBV25-1 combines with J gene TRBJ1-2; TRBD1 aligns across 12 bases. The CDR3 length is 14 residues. Germline values: CDR1 MGHDK, CDR2 SYGVNS. CDR3 sequence: CARVGTGGLNGYTF. The DNA of the CDR3 is TGTGCTAGAGTGGGGACAGGGGGCTTAAATGGCTACACCTTC.

This chain links TRBV6-1 with TRBJ1-2; D remains unclear. CDR1 MNHNS and CDR2 SASEGT come from the germline V gene. The germline V and J ends were trimmed by 1 base and 3 bases, with 12 bases remaining between them. This CDR3 comprises 15 residues. The CDR3 spells CASSEGARRYYGYTF. Here the CDR3 DNA reads TGTGCCAGCAGTGAAGGTGCCAGACGCTACTATGGCTACACCTTC.

The sample holds many counts of this clonotype. V is TRBV5-1 and J is TRBJ1-1; D unresolved. This CDR3 region has 15 residues. Trimming cost V 1 base and J 0 bases, with 10 bases left between them. Germline-derived CDR1 and CDR2 are SGHRS and YFSETQ. CDR3 in DNA: TGCGCCAGCAGCTTGTACGTAGGGATGAACACTGAAGCTTTCTTT. Amino acids: CASSLYVGMNTEAFF.

The chain joins TRBV29-1 to TRBJ2-2, with TRBD1 as a possible D gene (5 bases). Germline V gene data show CDR1 as SQVTM and CDR2 as ANQGSEA. The CDR3 is made up of 11 amino acids. V was pared by 2 bases and J by 9 bases, with 7 bases between. CDR3 amino acids: CSVEPDRELFF. The CDR3, as DNA: TGCAGCGTTGAACCGGACAGGGAGCTGTTTTTT.

The chain is built from TRBV4-2 and TRBJ2-2, with TRBD2 identical over 8 bases. V lost 1 base, J lost 0 bases, and 7 bases stayed unmatched. Germline CDR1 LGHNA, CDR2 YNFKEQ. The CDR3 contains 18 residues. CDR3 nucleotide sequence: TGTGCCAGCAGCCAAGGGGTCGTCGGGAGGGCGAACACCGGGGAGCTGTTTTTT. The encoded protein is CASSQGVVGRANTGELFF.

This clonotype has a count of ten or more. The chain combines TRBV7-8 with TRBJ1-2, with D uncertain. The V and J ends lost 3 bases and 5 bases respectively, with 10 bases between them. CDR3 length: 13 amino acids. CDR1 and CDR2 (germline): SGHVS, FQNEAQ. The DNA of the CDR3 is TGTGCCAGCAGCTTTAATCCGGGGTATGGCTACACCTTC. Residues: CASSFNPGYGYTF.

This rearrangement joins TRBV2 to TRBJ1-5; maybe TRBD1 (5 bases). Germline-derived CDR1 and CDR2 are SNHLY and FYNNEI. The CDR3 consists of 16 residues. V lost 5 bases to trimming and J lost 1 base, with 15 bases between them. CDR3 amino acids: CASSSGFQGSNQPQHF. The CDR3 coding sequence is TGTGCCAGCAGTTCCGGCTTCCAGGGAAGCAATCAGCCCCAGCATTTT.